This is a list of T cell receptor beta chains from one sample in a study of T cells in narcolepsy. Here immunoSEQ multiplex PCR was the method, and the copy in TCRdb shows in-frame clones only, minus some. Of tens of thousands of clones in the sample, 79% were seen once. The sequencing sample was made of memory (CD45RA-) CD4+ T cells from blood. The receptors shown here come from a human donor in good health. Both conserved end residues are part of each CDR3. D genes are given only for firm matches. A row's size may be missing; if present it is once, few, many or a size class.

cdr3_nt: TGTGCTAGTGGTTTGGAGTTGGGCGGTGCTAGCACAGATACGCAGTATTTT
cdr3_aa: CASGLELGGASTDTQYF
v_call: TRBV12-5
cdr3_length: 17
d_call: NA
j_call: TRBJ2-3
clone_size: NA

cdr3_nt: TGTGCCAGCAGCCATACTAGATCCGGGGAGCTGTTTTTT
cdr3_aa: CASSHTRSGELFF
v_call: TRBV11-2
cdr3_length: 13
d_call: NA
j_call: TRBJ2-2
clone_size: once

cdr3_nt: TGTGCCAGCAGCACCTCAGGGGGAGCTAACTATGGCTACACCTTC
cdr3_aa: CASSTSGGANYGYTF
v_call: TRBV28
cdr3_length: 15
d_call: TRBD1
j_call: TRBJ1-2
clone_size: NA

cdr3_nt: TGTGCCAGCAGCCAGAATGGGGGAGATACGCAGTATTTT
cdr3_aa: CASSQNGGDTQYF
v_call: TRBV7-3
cdr3_length: 13
d_call: NA
j_call: TRBJ2-3
clone_size: NA

cdr3_nt: TGTGCCAGCAGTTTGGCTCCAACACCGAACACTGAAGCTTTCTTT
cdr3_aa: CASSLAPTPNTEAFF
v_call: TRBV28
cdr3_length: 15
d_call: NA
j_call: TRBJ1-1
clone_size: NA

cdr3_nt: TGTGCCAGCAGCTGGGCCGGGACTAGCGGAGCTCAGCAGTTCTTC
cdr3_aa: CASSWAGTSGAQQFF
v_call: TRBV7-2
cdr3_length: 15
d_call: TRBD2
j_call: TRBJ2-1
clone_size: NA

cdr3_nt: TGTGCCAGCAGGCCCGACAGGGATCCCAGCTCCTATAATTCACCCCTCCACTTT
cdr3_aa: CASRPDRDPSSYNSPLHF
v_call: TRBV2
cdr3_length: 18
d_call: TRBD1
j_call: TRBJ1-6
clone_size: NA

cdr3_nt: TGTGCCAGCAGTTTATCAGTCCCCACGAAGGGGCTACATGGCTACACCTTC
cdr3_aa: CASSLSVPTKGLHGYTF
v_call: TRBV28
cdr3_length: 17
d_call: NA
j_call: TRBJ1-2
clone_size: NA

cdr3_nt: TGTGCCAGCAGTGAATCTCAGACCCCCACAGATACGCAGTATTTT
cdr3_aa: CASSESQTPTDTQYF
v_call: TRBV25-1
cdr3_length: 15
d_call: NA
j_call: TRBJ2-3
clone_size: few

cdr3_nt: TGTGCCAGCAGTCGGGAGGCTAGCGGCACGGGGAATGAGCAGTTCTTC
cdr3_aa: CASSREASGTGNEQFF
v_call: TRBV2
cdr3_length: 16
d_call: TRBD2
j_call: TRBJ2-1
clone_size: NA

cdr3_nt: TGTGCCAGCAGCCGTCGGGACATCCTTACGAAGCAGTACTTC
cdr3_aa: CASSRRDILTKQYF
v_call: TRBV27
cdr3_length: 14
d_call: NA
j_call: TRBJ2-7
clone_size: NA

cdr3_nt: TGTGCCAGCAGCTCAGGACTAGCGGGGGGGCCAGCGGATACGCAGTATTTT
cdr3_aa: CASSSGLAGGPADTQYF
v_call: TRBV7-8
cdr3_length: 17
d_call: TRBD2
j_call: TRBJ2-3
clone_size: NA

cdr3_nt: TGTGCCAGCAGCGAGGGGCGGAACACTGAAGCTTTCTTT
cdr3_aa: CASSEGRNTEAFF
v_call: TRBV5-6
cdr3_length: 13
d_call: NA
j_call: TRBJ1-1
clone_size: NA

cdr3_nt: TGTGCCAGCAGCTCGTCAGGGGGCGGCGAGACCCAGTACTTC
cdr3_aa: CASSSSGGGETQYF
v_call: TRBV7-9
cdr3_length: 14
d_call: TRBD1
j_call: TRBJ2-5
clone_size: NA

cdr3_nt: TGTGCCAGCTCACCAGCGGGGGTGGGATACGAGCAGTACTTC
cdr3_aa: CASSPAGVGYEQYF
v_call: TRBV18
cdr3_length: 14
d_call: TRBD2
j_call: TRBJ2-7
clone_size: NA

cdr3_nt: TGCGCCAGCAGCCCTTCGAGGGGACCCCTGGAGACCCAGTACTTC
cdr3_aa: CASSPSRGPLETQYF
v_call: TRBV5-1
cdr3_length: 15
d_call: NA
j_call: TRBJ2-5
clone_size: NA

cdr3_nt: TGTGCCAGCAGCCCTTCCCCCGAGCAGTACTTC
cdr3_aa: CASSPSPEQYF
v_call: TRBV7-8
cdr3_length: 11
d_call: NA
j_call: TRBJ2-7
clone_size: NA

cdr3_nt: TGTGCCAGCGGAGGGACAGGGGCTTACACCATATATTTT
cdr3_aa: CASGGTGAYTIYF
v_call: TRBV6-5
cdr3_length: 13
d_call: TRBD1
j_call: TRBJ1-3
clone_size: NA

cdr3_nt: TGCGCCAGCACCCACGACAGGGAATCTCTGGGGGCCAACGTCCTGACTTTC
cdr3_aa: CASTHDRESLGANVLTF
v_call: TRBV10-1
cdr3_length: 17
d_call: TRBD1
j_call: TRBJ2-6
clone_size: NA

cdr3_nt: TGTGCCAGCAGAAGGACAGGTCGCAATCAGCCCCAGCATTTT
cdr3_aa: CASRRTGRNQPQHF
v_call: TRBV6-5
cdr3_length: 14
d_call: TRBD1
j_call: TRBJ1-5
clone_size: NA

cdr3_nt: TGTGCCAGCAGCCAAGGGGTATGGAGCGAGCAGTACTTC
cdr3_aa: CASSQGVWSEQYF
v_call: TRBV14
cdr3_length: 13
d_call: NA
j_call: TRBJ2-7
clone_size: NA

cdr3_nt: TGTGCCAGCAGCTCCCGCCGGGTCAAGGTTTATGAAAAACTGTTTTTT
cdr3_aa: CASSSRRVKVYEKLFF
v_call: TRBV28
cdr3_length: 16
d_call: NA
j_call: TRBJ1-4
clone_size: NA

cdr3_nt: TGTGCCAGCAGCTTAGGCTGGGACTCCTACGAGCAGTACTTC
cdr3_aa: CASSLGWDSYEQYF
v_call: TRBV13
cdr3_length: 14
d_call: NA
j_call: TRBJ2-7
clone_size: few